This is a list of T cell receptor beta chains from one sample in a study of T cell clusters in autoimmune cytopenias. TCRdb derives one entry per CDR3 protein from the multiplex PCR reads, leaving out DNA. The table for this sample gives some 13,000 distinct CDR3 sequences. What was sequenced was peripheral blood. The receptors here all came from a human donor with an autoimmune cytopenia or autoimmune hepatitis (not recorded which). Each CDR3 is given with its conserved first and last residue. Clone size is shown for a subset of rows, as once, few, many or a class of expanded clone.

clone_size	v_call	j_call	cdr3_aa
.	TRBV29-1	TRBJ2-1	CSVGGGRGRGYNEQFF
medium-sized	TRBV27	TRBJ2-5	CASSKTKQETQYF
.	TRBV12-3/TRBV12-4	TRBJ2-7	CASSLSGHYEQYF
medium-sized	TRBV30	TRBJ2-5	CAYSTGTSGGAYETQYF
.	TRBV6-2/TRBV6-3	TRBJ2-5	CASSYSGAQETQYF
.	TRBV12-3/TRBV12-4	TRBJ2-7	CASSPRWAATYEQYF
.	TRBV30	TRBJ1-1	CACLGQRGTEAFF
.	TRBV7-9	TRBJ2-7	CASSLFSGRASYEQYF
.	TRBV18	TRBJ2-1	CASARNNEQFF
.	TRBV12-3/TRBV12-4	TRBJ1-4	CASRVGGEKLFF
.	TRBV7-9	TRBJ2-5	CASSTREVETQYF
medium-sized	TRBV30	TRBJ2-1	CAWTGYPYNEQFF
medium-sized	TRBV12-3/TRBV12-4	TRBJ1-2	CASSLTGDYYGYTF
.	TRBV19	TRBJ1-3	CASFDRGIGNTIYF
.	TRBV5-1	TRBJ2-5	CASSLDSRGGDETQYF
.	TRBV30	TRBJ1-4	CAWTGTGATPEKLFF
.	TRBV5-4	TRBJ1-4	CASSHPNSGEKLFF
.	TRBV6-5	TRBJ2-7	CASSTLAVSYEQYF
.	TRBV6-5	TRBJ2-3	CAHRSTDTQYF
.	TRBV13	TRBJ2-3	CASSIPRDNGNTDTQYF
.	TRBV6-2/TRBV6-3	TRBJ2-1	CASNLVGRHEQFF
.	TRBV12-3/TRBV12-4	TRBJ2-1	CASRRVLSEQFF
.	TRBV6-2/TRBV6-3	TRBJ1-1	CASSYYGTPNTEAFF
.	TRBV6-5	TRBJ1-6	CASSRTQGEGSTPLHF
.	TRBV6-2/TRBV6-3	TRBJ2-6	CASSYWLAGGGANVLTF
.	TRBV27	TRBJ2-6	CASGYLGTGITGANVLTF
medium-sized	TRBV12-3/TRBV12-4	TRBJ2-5	CASSPPAQETQYF
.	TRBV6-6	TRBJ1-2	CASRGTGDGYTF
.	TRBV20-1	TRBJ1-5	CSAGGQPEGPQHF
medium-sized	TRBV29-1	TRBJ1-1	CSVERHLNTEAFF
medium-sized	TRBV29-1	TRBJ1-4	CSVEGRTGSAKKLFF
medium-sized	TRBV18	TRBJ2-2	CASSPLSTGELFF
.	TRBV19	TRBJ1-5	CASSMGYRGAGNQPQHF
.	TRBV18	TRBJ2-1	CASSRDLSYNEQFF
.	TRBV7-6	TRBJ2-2	CASSRTSSRGELFF
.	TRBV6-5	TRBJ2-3	CASRSDPAADTQYF
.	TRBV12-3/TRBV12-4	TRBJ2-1	CASSPDRYYNEQFF
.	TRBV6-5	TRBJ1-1	CASSGPGGEAFF
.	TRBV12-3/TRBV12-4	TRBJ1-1	CASRPPGDMNTEAFF
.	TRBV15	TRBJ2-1	CATSRGLAGENEQFF
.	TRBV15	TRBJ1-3	CATSRIPRNSGNTIYF
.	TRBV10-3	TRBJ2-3	CAIAAGSTDTQYF
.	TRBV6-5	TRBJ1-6	CASSYDPTGPNSPLHF
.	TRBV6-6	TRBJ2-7	CAIAQPRSYEQYF
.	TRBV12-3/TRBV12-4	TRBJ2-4	CASSYLAGTIQYF
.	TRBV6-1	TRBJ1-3	CASSRTGGRDGNTIYF
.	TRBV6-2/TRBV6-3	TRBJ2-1	CASTTYNEQFF
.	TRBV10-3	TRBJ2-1	CAISGTGTANEQFF
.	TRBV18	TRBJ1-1	CASSATGSPEAFF
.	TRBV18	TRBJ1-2	CASSLDRGYDNYGYTF
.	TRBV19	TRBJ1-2	CAAGGQGDRGYTF
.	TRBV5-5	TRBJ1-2	CASSQPRDRELYTF
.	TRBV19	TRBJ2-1	CASSMFGTSGRRGEQFF